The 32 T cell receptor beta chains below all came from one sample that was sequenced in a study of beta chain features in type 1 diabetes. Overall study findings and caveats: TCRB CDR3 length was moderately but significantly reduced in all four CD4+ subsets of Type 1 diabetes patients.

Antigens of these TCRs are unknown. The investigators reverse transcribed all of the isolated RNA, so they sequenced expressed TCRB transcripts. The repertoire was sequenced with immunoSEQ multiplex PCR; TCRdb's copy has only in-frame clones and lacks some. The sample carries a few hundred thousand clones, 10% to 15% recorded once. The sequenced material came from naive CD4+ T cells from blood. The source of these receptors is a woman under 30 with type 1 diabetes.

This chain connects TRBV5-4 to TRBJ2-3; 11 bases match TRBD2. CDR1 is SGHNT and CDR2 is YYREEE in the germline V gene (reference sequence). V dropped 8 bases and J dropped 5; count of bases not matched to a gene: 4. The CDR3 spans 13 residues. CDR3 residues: CASQLAGEDTQYF. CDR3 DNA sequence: TGTGCCAGTCAACTAGCGGGGGAAGATACGCAGTATTTT.

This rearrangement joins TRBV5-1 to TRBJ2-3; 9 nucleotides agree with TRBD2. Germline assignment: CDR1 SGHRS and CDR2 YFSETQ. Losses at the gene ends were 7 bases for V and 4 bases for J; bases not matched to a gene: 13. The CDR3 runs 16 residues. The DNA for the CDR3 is TGCGCCAGCGCCCACCCCGGCGGGAGGGGTGCAGATACGCAGTATTTT. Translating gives CASAHPGGRGADTQYF.

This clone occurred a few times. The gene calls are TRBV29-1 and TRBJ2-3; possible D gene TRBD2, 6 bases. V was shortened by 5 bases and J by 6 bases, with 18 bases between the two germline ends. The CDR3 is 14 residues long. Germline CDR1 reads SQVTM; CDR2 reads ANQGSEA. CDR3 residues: CSVRGGRQLDTQYF. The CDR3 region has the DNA TGCAGCGTTCGGGGAGGCAGGCAATTGGATACGCAGTATTTT.

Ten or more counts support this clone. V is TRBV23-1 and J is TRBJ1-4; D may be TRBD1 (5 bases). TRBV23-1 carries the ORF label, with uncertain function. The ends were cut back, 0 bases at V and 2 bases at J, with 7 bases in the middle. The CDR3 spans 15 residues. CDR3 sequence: CASSQSEGTNEKLFF. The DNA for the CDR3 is TGCGCCAGCAGTCAATCGGAGGGGACTAATGAAAAACTGTTTTTT.

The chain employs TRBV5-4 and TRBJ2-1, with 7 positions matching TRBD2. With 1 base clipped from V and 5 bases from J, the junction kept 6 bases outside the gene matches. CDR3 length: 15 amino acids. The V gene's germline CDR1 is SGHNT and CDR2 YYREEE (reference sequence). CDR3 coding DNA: TGTGCCAGCAGCTTGCGGTCGGGGGGAGACAATGAGCAGTTCTTC. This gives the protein CASSLRSGGDNEQFF. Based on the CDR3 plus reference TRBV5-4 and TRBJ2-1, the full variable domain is ETGVTQSPTHLIKTRGQQVTLRCSSQSGHNTVSWYQQALGQGPQFIFQYYREEENGRGNFPPRFSGLQFPNYSSELNVNALELDDSALYLCASSLRSGGDNEQFFGPGTRLTVL.

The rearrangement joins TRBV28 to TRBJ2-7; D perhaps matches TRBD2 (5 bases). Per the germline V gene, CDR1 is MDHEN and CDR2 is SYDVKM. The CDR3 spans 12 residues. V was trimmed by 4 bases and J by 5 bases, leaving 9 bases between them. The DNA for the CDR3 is TGTGCCAGCAGTTGGAGAGGGAACGAGCAGTACTTC. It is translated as CASSWRGNEQYF.

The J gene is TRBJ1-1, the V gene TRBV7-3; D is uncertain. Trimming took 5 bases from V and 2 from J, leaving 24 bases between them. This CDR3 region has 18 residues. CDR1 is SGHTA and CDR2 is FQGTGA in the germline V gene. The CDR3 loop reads CASSTRNPGEGVNTEAFF. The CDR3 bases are TGTGCCAGCAGCACGCGAAATCCGGGCGAGGGAGTTAACACTGAAGCTTTCTTT.

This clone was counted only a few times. The CDR3 loop reads CASSLSHTGGHGYTF. The CDR3 region has the DNA TGTGCCAGCAGCTTGTCCCACACAGGGGGCCATGGCTACACCTTC. The rearrangement links TRBV5-5 to TRBJ1-2, with TRBD1 matching over 9 bases. CDR1 is SGHKS and CDR2 is YYEKEE in the germline V gene (reference sequence). CDR3 size: 15 residues. The V segment lost 1 base and the J segment 6 bases; nucleotides outside the gene matches: 7.

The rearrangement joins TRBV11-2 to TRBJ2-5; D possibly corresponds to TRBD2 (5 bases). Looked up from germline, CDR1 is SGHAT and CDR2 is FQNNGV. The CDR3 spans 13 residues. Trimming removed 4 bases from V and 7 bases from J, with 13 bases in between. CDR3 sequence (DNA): TGTGCCAGCAGCTCACTAGATGCTGGGACCCAGTACTTC. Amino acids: CASSSLDAGTQYF.

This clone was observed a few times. CDR3 DNA: TGTGCCAGCAGTTTACGCCAGGGGATTGGGGAGACCCAGTACTTC. This encodes CASSLRQGIGETQYF. V and J are TRBV28 and TRBJ2-5, with D possibly being TRBD1 (6 bases). Germline assignment: CDR1 MDHEN and CDR2 SYDVKM. The CDR3 is 15 residues long. V was trimmed by 2 bases and J by 5 bases, leaving 15 bases between them.

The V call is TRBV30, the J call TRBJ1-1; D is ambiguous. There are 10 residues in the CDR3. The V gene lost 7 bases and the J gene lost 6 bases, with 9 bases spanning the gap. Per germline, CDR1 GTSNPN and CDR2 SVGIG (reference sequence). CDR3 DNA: TGTGCCTCAATCCGGGCTGAAGCTTTCTTT. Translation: CASIRAEAFF.

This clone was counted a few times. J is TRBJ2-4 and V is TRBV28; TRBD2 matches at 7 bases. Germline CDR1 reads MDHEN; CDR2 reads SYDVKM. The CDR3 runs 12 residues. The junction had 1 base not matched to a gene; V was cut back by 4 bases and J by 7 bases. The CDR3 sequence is CASSWGGNIQYF. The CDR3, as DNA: TGTGCCAGCAGTTGGGGGGGGAACATTCAGTACTTC.

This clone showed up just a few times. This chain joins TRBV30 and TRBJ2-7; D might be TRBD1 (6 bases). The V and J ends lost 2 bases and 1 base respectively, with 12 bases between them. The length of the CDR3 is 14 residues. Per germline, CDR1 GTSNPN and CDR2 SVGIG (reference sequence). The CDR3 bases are TGTGCCTGGAGTCGTGGGGGCTTTTCCTACGAGCAGTACTTC. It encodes CAWSRGGFSYEQYF.

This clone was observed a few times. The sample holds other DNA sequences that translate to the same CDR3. The CDR3 region has the DNA TGTGCCAGCAGCTTGGCAGGGGGCGGCCAGCCCCAGCATTTT. Protein sequence: CASSLAGGGQPQHF. V usage is TRBV5-6 and J usage is TRBJ1-5; 8 bases line up with TRBD1. Germline V lookup: CDR1 SGHDT, CDR2 YYEEEE. The V gene end was trimmed by 0 bases and the J gene end by 7 bases; junction bases not matched to a gene: 3. This CDR3 spans 14 amino acids.

The CDR3 sequence is CASSVGEGQGGNQPQHF. The CDR3 nucleotides are TGTGCCAGCAGCGTAGGGGAGGGACAGGGCGGCAATCAGCCCCAGCATTTT. The J gene is TRBJ1-5, the V gene TRBV9, with 9 bases matching TRBD1. Trimming took 0 bases from V and 2 from J; bases not matched to a gene: 6. The germline CDR1 and CDR2 sequences are SGDLS and YYNGEE. The length of the CDR3 is 17 residues.

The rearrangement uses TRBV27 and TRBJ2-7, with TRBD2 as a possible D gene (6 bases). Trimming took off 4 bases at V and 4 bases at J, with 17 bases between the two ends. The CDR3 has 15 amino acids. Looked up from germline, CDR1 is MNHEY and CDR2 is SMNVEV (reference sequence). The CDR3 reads CASSSPGRDEYEQYF. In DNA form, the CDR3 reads TGTGCCAGCAGTTCCCCGGGGCGGGATGAGTACGAGCAGTACTTC.

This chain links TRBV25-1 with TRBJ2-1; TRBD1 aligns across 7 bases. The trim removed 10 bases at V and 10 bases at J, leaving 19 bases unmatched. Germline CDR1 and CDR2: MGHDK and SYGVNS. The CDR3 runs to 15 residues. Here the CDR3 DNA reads TGTGCCACTTCCCTCGGAAGGGGGCGCCTGGGGGAGCAGTTCTTC. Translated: CATSLGRGRLGEQFF.

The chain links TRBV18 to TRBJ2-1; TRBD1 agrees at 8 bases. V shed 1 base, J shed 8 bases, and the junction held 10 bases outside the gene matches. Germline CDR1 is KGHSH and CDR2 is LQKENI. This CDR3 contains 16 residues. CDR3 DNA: TGTGCCAGCTCACCACTTTTGGGACAGGTTAATCATGAGCAGTTCTTC. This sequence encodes CASSPLLGQVNHEQFF. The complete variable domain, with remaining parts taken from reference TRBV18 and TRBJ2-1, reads NAGVMQNPRHLVRRRGQEARLRCSPMKGHSHVYWYRQLPEEGLKFMVYLQKENIIDESGMPKERFSAEFPKEGPSILRIQQVVRGDSAAYFCASSPLLGQVNHEQFFGPGTRLTVL.

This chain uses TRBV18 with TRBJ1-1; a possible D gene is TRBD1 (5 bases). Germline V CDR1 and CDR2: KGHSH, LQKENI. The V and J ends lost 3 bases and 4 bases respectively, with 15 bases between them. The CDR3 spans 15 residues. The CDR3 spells CASSPSQGPSTEAFF. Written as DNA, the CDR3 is TGTGCCAGCTCACCTTCGCAGGGCCCGAGCACTGAAGCTTTCTTT.

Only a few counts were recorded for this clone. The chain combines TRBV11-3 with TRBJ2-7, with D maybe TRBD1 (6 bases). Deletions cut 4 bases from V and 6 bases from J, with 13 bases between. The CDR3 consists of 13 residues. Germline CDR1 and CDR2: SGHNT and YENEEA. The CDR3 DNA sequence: TGTGCCAGCAGCTCACTCCGGGACACCGAGCAGTACTTC. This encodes CASSSLRDTEQYF.

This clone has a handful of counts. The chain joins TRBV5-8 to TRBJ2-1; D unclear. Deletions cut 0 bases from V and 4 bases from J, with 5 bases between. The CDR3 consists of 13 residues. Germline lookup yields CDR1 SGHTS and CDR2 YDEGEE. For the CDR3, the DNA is TGTGCCAGCAGCTTGGACGGTTACAATGAGCAGTTCTTC. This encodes CASSLDGYNEQFF.

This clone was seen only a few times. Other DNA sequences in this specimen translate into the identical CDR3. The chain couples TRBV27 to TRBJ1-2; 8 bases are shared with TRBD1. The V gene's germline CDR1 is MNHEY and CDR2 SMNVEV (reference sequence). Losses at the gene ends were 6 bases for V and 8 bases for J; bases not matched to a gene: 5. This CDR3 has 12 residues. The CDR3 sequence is CASSRTGNGYTF. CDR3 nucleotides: TGTGCCAGCAGCAGGACAGGGAACGGCTACACCTTC.

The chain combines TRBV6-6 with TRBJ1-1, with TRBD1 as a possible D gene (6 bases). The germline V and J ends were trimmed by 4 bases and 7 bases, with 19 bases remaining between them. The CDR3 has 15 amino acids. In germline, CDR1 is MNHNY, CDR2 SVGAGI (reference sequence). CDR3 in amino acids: CASSSRGGRVDEAFF. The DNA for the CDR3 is TGTGCCAGCAGTTCGAGGGGGGGACGAGTCGATGAAGCTTTCTTT.

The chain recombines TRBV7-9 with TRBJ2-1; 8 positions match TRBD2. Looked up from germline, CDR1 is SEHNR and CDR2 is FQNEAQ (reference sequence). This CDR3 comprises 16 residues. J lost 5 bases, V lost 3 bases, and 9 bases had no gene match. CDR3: CASSFAAGVGHNEQFF. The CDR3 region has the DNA TGTGCCAGCAGCTTCGCAGCGGGAGTAGGGCACAATGAGCAGTTCTTC.

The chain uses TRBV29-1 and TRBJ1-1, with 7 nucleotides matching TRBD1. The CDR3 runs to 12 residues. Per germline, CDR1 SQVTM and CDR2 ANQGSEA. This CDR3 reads CSATGSETEAFF. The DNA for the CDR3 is TGCAGTGCGACAGGGAGTGAAACTGAAGCTTTCTTT.

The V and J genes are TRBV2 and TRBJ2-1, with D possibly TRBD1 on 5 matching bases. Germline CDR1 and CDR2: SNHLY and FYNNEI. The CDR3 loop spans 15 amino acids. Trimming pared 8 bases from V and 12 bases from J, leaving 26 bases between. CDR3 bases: TGTGCCAGCTCAATGGACCTACTGACGCAAAGGGGGCAGTTCTTC. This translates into CASSMDLLTQRGQFF. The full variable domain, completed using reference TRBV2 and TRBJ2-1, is EPEVTQTPSHQVTQMGQEVILRCVPISNHLYFYWYRQILGQKVEFLVSFYNNEISEKSEIFDDQFSVERPDGSNFTLKIRSTKLEDSAMYFCASSMDLLTQRGQFFGPGTRLTVL.

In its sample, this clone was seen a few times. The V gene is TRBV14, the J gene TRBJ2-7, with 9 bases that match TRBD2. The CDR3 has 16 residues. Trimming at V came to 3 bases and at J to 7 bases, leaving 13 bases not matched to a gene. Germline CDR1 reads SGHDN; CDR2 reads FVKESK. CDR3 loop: CASSQGSGGRAREQYF. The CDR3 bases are TGTGCCAGCAGCCAGGGCTCTGGCGGGAGGGCCCGGGAGCAGTACTTC.

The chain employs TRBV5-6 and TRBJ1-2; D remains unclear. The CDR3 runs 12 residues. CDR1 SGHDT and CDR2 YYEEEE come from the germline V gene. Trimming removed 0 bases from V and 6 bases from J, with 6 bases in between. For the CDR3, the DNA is TGTGCCAGCAGCTTGGGGCAGAATGGCTACACCTTC. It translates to CASSLGQNGYTF.

CDR3 loop: CASSVEQGTDTQYF. Written as DNA, the CDR3 is TGTGCCAGCAGCGTAGAACAGGGGACAGATACGCAGTATTTT. The chain joins TRBV9 to TRBJ2-3; 7 bases fit TRBD1. V lost 0 bases to trimming and J lost 3 bases; unmatched junction nucleotides: 1. Looked up from germline, CDR1 is SGDLS and CDR2 is YYNGEE. The CDR3 runs to 14 residues.

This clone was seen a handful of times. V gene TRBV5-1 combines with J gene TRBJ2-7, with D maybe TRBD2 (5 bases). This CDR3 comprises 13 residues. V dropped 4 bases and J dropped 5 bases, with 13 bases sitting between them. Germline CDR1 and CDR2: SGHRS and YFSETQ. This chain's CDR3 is CASSRGLLDEQYF. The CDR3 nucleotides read TGCGCCAGCAGCCGCGGACTTTTGGACGAGCAGTACTTC.

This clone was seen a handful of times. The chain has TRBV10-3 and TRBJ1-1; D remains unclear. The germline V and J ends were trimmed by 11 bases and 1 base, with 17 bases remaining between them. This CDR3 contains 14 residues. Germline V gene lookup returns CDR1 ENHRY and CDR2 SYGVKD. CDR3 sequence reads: CASGRGGSNTEAFF. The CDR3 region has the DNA TGTGCCTCCGGTCGTGGCGGGTCGAACACTGAAGCTTTCTTT.

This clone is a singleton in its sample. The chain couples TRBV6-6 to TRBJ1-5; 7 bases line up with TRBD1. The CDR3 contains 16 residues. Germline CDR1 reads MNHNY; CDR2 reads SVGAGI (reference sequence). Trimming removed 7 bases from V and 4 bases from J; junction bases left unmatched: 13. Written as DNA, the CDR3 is TGTGCCAGCACCACCTACGGACAGGTCGGTAATCAGCCCCAGCATTTT. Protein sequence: CASTTYGQVGNQPQHF.